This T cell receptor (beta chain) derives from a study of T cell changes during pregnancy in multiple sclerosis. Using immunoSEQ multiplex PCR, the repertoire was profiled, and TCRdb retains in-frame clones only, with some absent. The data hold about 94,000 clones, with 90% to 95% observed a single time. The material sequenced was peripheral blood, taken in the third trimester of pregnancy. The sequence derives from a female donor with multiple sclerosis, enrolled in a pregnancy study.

CDR3 nucleotides: TGCGCCAGCAGCCAAGATAAGGGGGCCTACAAAAACATTCAGTACTTC. Translation gives CASSQDKGAYKNIQYF. The rearrangement links TRBV4-3 to TRBJ2-4; TRBD1 matches at 7 bases. Germline V lookup: CDR1 LGHNA, CDR2 YSLEER. The CDR3 runs to 16 residues. After removal of 0 bases from V and 3 bases from J, the junction contained 5 bases not matched to a gene.